This TCR beta chain was captured in a study of read filtering for tumor transcriptome and immune sequencing. This CDR3 has 15 amino acids. The germline gives CDR1 SGHRS, CDR2 YFSETQ. With 0 bases clipped from V and 6 bases from J, the junction kept 3 bases outside the gene matches. Molecular barcoded adaptors covering alpha/delta and beta/gamma chains were used on around 400 ng RNA. TCRdb recomputed calls from the reads with MiXCR, one row per CDR3 protein. The sample has roughly 90,000 distinct CDR3 sequences; about 12% are singletons. This clonotype was seen ten or more times. The TCR sequence derives from a donor over 35 with multiple myeloma. The sequenced sample was a population of CD138-negative cells sorted from bone marrow. The chain uses TRBV5-1 and TRBJ2-7, with 13 bases matching TRBD2. CDR3: CASSLGTSGSGEQYF. CDR3 sequence (DNA): TGCGCCAGCAGCTTGGGGACTAGCGGGAGTGGCGAGCAGTACTTC.